The clone carrying this T cell receptor (beta chain) was counted ten times or more. Its antigen remains unidentified. The sample originates from a study of T-cell reconstitution after alpha-beta-depleted transplantation in children. Preparation of the TCRbeta library was carried out with unique molecular identifiers. TCRdb re-derived calls from the PCR reads in MiXCR, one entry per CDR3 protein. The sample holds 490,000 or so distinct CDR3 sequences, about 10% seen once. Study-wide findings and caveats: T-cell numbers and diversity one year post-transplant derived largely from freshly generated T cells.

The TCR originated in a child aged 2-9 years with inherited bone marrow failure, due to receive a stem cell transplant. The sequenced sample was PBMCs, obtained before TCRalphabeta/CD19-depleted stem cell transplant.

This CDR3 reads CASSYYPDPGQELVPYEQYF. The CDR3 DNA reads TGTGCCAGCAGTTACTATCCCGACCCGGGACAGGAACTAGTTCCCTACGAGCAGTACTTC. V is TRBV6-2 or TRBV6-3 and J is TRBJ2-7; TRBD1 matches at 8 bases. The CDR3 consists of 20 residues. Germline loops: CDR1 MNHEY, CDR2 SVGEGT. After removal of 1 base from V and 2 bases from J, the junction contained 19 bases not matched to a gene.